The source of this TCR beta chain is a study of shared clonotypes between healthy human individuals. Study conclusions and caveats: Non-shared clonotypes had lower generation probabilities than clonotypes shared by all four sorted-subset donors. Relative to memory subsets, naive subsets generally showed larger estimated richness.

Clones were sequenced by immunoSEQ multiplex PCR, and TCRdb holds only the in-frame ones, with some missing. The sample lists about 92,000 clones; 60% to 75% were seen once. As regards this clone: Its antigen is as yet unknown.

The receptor comes from a man younger than 45 in good health. Sequenced input: memory CD8+ T cells sorted from blood. Subset noted: CD45RO+ cells pooled with CCR7-negative TemRA cells.

The CDR3 loop is CASSLVNTGELFF. The CDR3 nucleotides read TGTGCCAGCAGTTTAGTGAACACCGGGGAGCTGTTTTTT. V gene TRBV27 combines with J gene TRBJ2-2, with no clear D. Germline V gene sequence: CDR1 MNHEY, CDR2 SMNVEV (reference sequence). Trimming removed 2 bases from V and 1 base from J, with 2 bases in between. The CDR3 length is 13 residues.